This T cell receptor (beta chain) was sequenced during a study of blood T cell repertoires in COVID-19. Study-wide background: COVID-19 samples collected from the United States, Italy and Spain covered acute and convalescent phases. PBMCs, B-cell-depleted T cells, or T cells were the source of the cDNA or gDNA that made up the material.

Produced via immunoSEQ multiplex PCR; TCRdb's table is partial and in-frame only. The sample has some 150,000 clones, around 86% seen once. Germline assignment: CDR1 MDHEN and CDR2 SYDVKM. This CDR3 comprises 15 residues. Trimming took off 6 bases at V and 0 bases at J, with 12 bases between the two ends. This TCR derives from a man in his sixties or seventies with acute or convalescent COVID-19. The sample taken for sequencing was peripheral blood. The chain has TRBV28 and TRBJ1-3; weak D call: TRBD1 (6 bases). This CDR3 is CASSEGGGSGNTIYF. CDR3 nucleotides: TGTGCCAGCAGCGAGGGAGGGGGCTCTGGAAACACCATATATTTT.